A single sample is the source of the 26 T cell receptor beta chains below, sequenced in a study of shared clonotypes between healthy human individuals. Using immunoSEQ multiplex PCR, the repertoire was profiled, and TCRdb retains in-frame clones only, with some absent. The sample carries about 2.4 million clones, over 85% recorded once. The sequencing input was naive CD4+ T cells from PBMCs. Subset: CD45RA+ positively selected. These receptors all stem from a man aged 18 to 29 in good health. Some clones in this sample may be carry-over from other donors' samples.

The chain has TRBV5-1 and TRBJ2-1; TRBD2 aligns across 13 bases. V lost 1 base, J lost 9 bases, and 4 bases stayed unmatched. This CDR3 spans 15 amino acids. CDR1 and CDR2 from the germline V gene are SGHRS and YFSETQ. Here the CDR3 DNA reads TGCGCCAGCAGCTTGACTAGCGGGAGGGCCGTTGAGCAGTTCTTC. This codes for CASSLTSGRAVEQFF.

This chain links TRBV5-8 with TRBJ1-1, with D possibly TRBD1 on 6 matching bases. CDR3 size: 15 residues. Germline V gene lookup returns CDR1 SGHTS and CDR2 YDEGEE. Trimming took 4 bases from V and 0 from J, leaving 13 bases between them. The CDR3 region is CASSRRTVVNTEAFF. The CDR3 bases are TGTGCCAGCAGCAGACGGACAGTCGTGAACACTGAAGCTTTCTTT.

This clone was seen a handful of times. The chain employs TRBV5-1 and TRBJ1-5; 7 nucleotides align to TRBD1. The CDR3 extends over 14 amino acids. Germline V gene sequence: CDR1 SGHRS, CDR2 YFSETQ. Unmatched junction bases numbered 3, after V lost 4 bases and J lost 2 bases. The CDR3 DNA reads TGCGCCAGCAGCCGTGGACAGGGCAATCAGCCCCAGCATTTT. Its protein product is CASSRGQGNQPQHF.

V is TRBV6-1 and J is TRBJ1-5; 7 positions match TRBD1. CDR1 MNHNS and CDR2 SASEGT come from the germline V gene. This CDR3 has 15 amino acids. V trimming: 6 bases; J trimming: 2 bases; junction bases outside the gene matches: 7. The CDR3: CASRASDRRNQPQHF. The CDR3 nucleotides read TGTGCCAGCAGGGCCTCGGACAGGCGCAATCAGCCCCAGCATTTT.

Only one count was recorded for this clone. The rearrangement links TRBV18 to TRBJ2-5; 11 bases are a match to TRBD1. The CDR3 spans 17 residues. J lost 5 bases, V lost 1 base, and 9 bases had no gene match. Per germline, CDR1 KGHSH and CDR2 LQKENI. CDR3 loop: CASSPREGTGGFETQYF. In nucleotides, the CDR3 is TGTGCCAGCTCACCACGAGAAGGGACAGGGGGATTTGAGACCCAGTACTTC.

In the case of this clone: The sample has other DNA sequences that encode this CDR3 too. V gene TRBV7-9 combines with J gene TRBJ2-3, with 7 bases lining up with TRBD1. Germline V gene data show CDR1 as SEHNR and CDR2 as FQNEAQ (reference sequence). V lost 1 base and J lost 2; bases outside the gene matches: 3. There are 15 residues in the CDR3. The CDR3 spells CASSLGTGSTDTQYF. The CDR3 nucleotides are TGTGCCAGCAGCTTAGGGACAGGCTCCACAGATACGCAGTATTTT.

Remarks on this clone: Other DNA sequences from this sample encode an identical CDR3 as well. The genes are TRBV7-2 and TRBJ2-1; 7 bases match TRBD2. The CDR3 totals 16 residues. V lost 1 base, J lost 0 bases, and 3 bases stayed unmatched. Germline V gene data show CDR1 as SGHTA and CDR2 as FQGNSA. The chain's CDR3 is CASSLVTGGSYNEQFF. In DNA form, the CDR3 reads TGTGCCAGCAGCTTAGTTACGGGAGGCTCCTACAATGAGCAGTTCTTC.

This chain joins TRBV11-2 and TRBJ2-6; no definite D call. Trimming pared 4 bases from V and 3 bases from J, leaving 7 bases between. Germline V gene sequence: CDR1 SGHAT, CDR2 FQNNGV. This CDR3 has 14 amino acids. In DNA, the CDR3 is TGTGCCAGCAGCTGGAGTAGTGGGGCCAACGTCCTGACTTTC. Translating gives CASSWSSGANVLTF.

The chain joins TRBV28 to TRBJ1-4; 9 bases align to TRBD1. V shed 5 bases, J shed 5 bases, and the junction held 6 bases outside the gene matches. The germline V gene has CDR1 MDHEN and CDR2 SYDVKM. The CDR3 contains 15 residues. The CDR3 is CASSEWGTGNEKLFF. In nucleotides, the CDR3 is TGTGCCAGCAGTGAATGGGGGACAGGGAATGAAAAACTGTTTTTT. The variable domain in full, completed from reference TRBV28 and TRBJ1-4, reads DVKVTQSSRYLVKRTGEKVFLECVQDMDHENMFWYRQDPGLGLRLIYFSYDVKMKEKGDIPEGYSVSREKKERFSLILESASTNQTSMYLCASSEWGTGNEKLFFGSGTQLSVL.

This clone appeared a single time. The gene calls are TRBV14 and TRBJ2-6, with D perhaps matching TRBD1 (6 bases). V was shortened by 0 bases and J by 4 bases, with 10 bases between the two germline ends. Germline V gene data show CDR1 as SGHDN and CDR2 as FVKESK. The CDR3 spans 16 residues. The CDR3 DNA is TGTGCCAGCAGCCAAGACGCAGGGGCCGGGGCCAACGTCCTGACTTTC. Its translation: CASSQDAGAGANVLTF.

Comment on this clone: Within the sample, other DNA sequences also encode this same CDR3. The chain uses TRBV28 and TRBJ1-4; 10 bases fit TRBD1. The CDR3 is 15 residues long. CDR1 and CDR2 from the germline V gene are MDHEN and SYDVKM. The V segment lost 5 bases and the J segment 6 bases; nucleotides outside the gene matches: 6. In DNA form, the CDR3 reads TGTGCCAGCAGTCTAGGAGGACAGGGGGATGAAAAACTGTTTTTT. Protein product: CASSLGGQGDEKLFF. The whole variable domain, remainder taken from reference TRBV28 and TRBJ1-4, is DVKVTQSSRYLVKRTGEKVFLECVQDMDHENMFWYRQDPGLGLRLIYFSYDVKMKEKGDIPEGYSVSREKKERFSLILESASTNQTSMYLCASSLGGQGDEKLFFGSGTQLSVL.

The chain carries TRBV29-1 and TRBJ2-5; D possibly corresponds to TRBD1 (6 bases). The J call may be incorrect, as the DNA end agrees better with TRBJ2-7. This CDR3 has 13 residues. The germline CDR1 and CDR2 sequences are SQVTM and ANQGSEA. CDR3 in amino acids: CSVEGGLGNEQYF. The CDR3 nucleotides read TGCAGCGTTGAAGGGGGGCTTGGGAACGAGCAGTACTTC.

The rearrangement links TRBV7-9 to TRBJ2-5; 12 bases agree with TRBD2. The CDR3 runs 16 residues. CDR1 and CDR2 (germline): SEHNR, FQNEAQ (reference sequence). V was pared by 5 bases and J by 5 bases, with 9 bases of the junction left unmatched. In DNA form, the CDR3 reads TGTGCCAGCAGCACTGGACTAGCGGGAAAGTTTGAGACCCAGTACTTC. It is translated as CASSTGLAGKFETQYF.

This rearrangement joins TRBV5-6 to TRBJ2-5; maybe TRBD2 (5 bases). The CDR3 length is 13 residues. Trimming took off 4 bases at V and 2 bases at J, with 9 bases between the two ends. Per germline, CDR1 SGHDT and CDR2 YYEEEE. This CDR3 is CASSLREQETQYF. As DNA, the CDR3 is TGTGCCAGCAGCCTAAGGGAGCAAGAGACCCAGTACTTC.

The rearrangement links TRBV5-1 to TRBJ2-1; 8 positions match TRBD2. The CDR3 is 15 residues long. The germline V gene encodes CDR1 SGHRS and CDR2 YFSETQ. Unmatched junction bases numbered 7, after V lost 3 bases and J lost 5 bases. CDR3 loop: CASSSTGTRNNEQFF. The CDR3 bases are TGCGCCAGCAGCTCAACCGGGACTAGGAACAATGAGCAGTTCTTC.

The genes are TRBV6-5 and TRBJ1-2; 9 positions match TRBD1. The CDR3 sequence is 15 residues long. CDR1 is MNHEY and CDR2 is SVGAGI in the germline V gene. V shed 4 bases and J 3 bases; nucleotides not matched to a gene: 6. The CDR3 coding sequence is TGTGCCAGCAGTTTCCTGACAGGGGGGGACTATGGCTACACCTTC. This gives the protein CASSFLTGGDYGYTF.

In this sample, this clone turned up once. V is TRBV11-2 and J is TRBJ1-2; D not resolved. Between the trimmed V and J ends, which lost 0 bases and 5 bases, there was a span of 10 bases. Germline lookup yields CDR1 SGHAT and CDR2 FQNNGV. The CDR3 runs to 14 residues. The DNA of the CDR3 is TGTGCCAGCAGCTTAGATAGTTTCAGATATGGCTACACCTTC. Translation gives CASSLDSFRYGYTF.

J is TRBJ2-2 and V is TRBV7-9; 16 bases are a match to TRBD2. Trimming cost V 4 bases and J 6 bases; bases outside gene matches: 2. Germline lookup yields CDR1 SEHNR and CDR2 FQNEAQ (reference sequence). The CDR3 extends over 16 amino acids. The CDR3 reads CASSWGLAGGAGELFF. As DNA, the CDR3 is TGTGCCAGCAGCTGGGGACTAGCGGGAGGGGCCGGGGAGCTGTTTTTT.

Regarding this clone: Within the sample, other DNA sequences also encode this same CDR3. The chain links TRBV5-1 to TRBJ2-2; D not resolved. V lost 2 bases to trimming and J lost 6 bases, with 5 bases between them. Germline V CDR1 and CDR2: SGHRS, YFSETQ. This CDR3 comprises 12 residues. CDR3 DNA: TGCGCCAGCAGCTTATCCCCCGGGGAGCTGTTTTTT. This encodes CASSLSPGELFF.

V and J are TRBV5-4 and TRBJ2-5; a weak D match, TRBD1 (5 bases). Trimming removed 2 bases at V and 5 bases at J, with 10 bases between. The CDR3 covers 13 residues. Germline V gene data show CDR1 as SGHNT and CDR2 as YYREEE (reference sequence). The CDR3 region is CASSLQASETQYF. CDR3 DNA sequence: TGTGCCAGCAGCTTACAGGCTTCGGAGACCCAGTACTTC.

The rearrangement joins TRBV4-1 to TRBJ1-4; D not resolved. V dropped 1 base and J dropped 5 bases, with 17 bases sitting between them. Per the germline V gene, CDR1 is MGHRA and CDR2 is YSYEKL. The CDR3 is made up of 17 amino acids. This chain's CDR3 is CASSQVPGGYSNEKLFF. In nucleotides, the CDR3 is TGCGCCAGCAGCCAAGTGCCGGGAGGGTATAGCAATGAAAAACTGTTTTTT.

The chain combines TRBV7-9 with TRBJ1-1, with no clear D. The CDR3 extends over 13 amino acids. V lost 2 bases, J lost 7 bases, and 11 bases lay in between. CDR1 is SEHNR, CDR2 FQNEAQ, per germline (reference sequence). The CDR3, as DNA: TGTGCCAGCAGCTTATGGCGTGGCGATGAAGCTTTCTTT. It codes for CASSLWRGDEAFF.

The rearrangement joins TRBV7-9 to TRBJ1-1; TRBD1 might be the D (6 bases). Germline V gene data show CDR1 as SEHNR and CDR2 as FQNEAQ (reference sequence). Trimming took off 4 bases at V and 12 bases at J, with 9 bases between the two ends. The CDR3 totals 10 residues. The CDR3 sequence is CASSSTGPFF. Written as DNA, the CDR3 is TGTGCCAGCAGCTCGACAGGTCCTTTCTTT.

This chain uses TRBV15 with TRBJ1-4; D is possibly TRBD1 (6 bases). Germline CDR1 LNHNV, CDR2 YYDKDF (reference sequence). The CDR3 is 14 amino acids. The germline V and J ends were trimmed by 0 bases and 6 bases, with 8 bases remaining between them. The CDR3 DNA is TGTGCCACCAGCAGAGATTCAGGGGATGAAAAACTGTTTTTT. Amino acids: CATSRDSGDEKLFF.

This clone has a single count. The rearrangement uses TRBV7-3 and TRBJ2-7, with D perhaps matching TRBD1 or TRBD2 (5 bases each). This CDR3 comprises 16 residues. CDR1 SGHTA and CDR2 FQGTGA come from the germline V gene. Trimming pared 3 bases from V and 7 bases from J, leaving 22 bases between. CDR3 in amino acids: CASSLSPDPGRREQYF. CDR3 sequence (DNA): TGTGCCAGCAGCTTGAGTCCTGACCCGGGACGCCGGGAGCAGTACTTC.

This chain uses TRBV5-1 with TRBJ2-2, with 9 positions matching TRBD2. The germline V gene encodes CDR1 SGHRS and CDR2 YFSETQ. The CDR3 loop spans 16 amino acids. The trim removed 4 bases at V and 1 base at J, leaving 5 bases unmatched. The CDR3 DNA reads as TGCGCCAGCAGCACCCAAGCGGGAGGGAACACCGGGGAGCTGTTTTTT. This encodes CASSTQAGGNTGELFF.